This record looks at one TCR beta chain sequence and its context. The entry originates in a study of blood T cell repertoires in COVID-19. Study in general: Samples came from the United States, Italy and Spain, spanning acute and convalescent COVID-19. Nucleic acid was either cDNA or gDNA, and it came from T cells, B-cell-depleted T cells, or PBMCs.

Original processing methods: Cell counts per sample came from amplifying reference gene primers. Generated by immunoSEQ multiplex PCR, the TCRdb table keeps only in-frame clones and is missing some. V, J and clone size derive from that table, while D and trimming were established from the DNA sequence. The sample shows 54,000 or so clones, about nine tenths of them seen only once. Unmatched junction bases numbered 5, after V lost 4 bases and J lost 3 bases. CDR1 and CDR2 (germline): WSHSY, SAAADI. This CDR3 region has 15 residues. The TCR was taken from a man in his fifties with active COVID-19. Specimen: peripheral blood. The rearrangement uses TRBV10-2 and TRBJ2-2; TRBD1 agrees at 7 bases. CDR3 loop: CASSVTGLDTGELFF. In nucleotides, the CDR3 is TGCGCCAGCAGTGTGACAGGGTTGGACACCGGGGAGCTGTTTTTT.